The TCR beta chain described here comes from a study of T-cell memory formation after mild COVID-19. For the study at large: Largely donor-specific TCR clusters were found. Findings of the study overall: A balance of CD4 and CD8 characterized clones contracting day 15 to 85, whereas later expanders leaned CD4+.

A note on this clonotype: Its antigen remains unknown.

TCRdb reprocessed the 5' RACE reads via MiXCR and lists one record per CDR3 protein. The sample lists roughly 200,000 distinct CDR3 sequences, around 16% seen once, with around 1.9% in the top ten. Per the germline V gene, CDR1 is SGHVS and CDR2 is FNYEAQ. This CDR3 comprises 16 residues. V was trimmed by 0 bases and J by 6 bases, leaving 17 bases between them. The V gene is TRBV7-6, the J gene TRBJ1-2; the D gene is possibly TRBD1 (5 bases). This clonotype was obtained from an adult woman who had mild COVID-19 (a few samples of this study predate the infection). Cell type and time point are not known. Sequenced: PBMCs or a T cell subset sorted from them (not recorded which). This CDR3 is CASSLATPFLGDGYTF. In DNA form, the CDR3 reads TGTGCCAGCAGCTTAGCCACGCCTTTCTTGGGGGATGGCTACACCTTC.